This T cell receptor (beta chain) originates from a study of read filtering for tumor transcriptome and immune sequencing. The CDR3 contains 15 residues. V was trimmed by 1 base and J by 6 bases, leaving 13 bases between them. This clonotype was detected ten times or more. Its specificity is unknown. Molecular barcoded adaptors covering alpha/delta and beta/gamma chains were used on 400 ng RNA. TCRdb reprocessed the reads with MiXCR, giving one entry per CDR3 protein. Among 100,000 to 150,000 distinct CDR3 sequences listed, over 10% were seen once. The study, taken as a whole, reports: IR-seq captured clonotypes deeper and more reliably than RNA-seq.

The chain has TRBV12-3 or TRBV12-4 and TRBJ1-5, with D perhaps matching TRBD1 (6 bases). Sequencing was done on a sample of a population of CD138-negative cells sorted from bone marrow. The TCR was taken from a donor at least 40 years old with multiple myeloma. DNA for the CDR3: TGTGCCAGCAGTTTAGTGTCCAGGGGAGGTCAGCCCCAGCATTTT. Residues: CASSLVSRGGQPQHF.